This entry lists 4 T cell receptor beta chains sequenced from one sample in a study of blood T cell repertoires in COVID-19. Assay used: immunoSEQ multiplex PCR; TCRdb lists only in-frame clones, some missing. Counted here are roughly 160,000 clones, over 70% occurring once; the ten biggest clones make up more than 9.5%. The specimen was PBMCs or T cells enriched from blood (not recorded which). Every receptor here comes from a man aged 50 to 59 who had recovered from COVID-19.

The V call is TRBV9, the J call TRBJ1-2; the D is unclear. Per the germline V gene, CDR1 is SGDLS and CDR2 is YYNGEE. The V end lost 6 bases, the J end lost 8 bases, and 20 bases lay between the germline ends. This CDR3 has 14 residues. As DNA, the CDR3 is TGTGCCAGCACCCCCACGCCCTCCGGCGGAGGCTACACCTTC. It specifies CASTPTPSGGGYTF.

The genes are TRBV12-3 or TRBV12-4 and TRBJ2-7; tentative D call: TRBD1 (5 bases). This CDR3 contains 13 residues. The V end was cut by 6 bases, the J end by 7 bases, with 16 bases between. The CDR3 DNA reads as TGTGCCAGCAGCCCGTCGGCCAAGGGGGAGCAGTACTTC. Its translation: CASSPSAKGEQYF.

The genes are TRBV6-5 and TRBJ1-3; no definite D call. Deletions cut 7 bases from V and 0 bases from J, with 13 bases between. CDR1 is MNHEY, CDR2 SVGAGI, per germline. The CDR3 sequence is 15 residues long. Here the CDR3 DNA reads TGTGCCAGCAAGATGACATACGACTCTGGAAACACCATATATTTT. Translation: CASKMTYDSGNTIYF.

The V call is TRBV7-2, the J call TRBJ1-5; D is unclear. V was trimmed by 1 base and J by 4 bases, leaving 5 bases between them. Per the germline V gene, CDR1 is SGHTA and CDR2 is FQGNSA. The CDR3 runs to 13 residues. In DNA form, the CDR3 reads TGTGCCAGCAGCTTAGACACAAATCAGCCCCAGCATTTT. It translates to CASSLDTNQPQHF.